The 20 T cell receptor beta chains given below trace back to one sample, sequenced in a study of regulatory T cells. Study-level findings and limits: Hydrophobic residues at CDR3 positions 6 and 7 were enriched in conventional CD4+ T cells of CD3G-deficient patients.

The PCR used 52 TRBV and 13 TRBJ primers. Using immunoSEQ multiplex PCR, the repertoire was profiled, and TCRdb retains in-frame clones only, with some absent. The table lists roughly 30,000 clones, less than 95% of them singletons. Antigen specificity for these receptors is unknown. The sequenced sample was conventional CD4+ T cells sorted from blood. These receptors came from a young adult with CD3G deficiency.

This clone was found once. The chain employs TRBV5-8 and TRBJ2-3, with 8 bases aligning to TRBD1. The CDR3 has 13 residues. J was trimmed by 5 bases and V by 7 bases; bases with no gene match: 6. CDR1 is SGHTS, CDR2 YDEGEE, per germline. The CDR3 bases are TGTGCCAGCGGGGACAGGTCCCTAGATACGCAGTATTTT. Encoded protein: CASGDRSLDTQYF.

The V gene is TRBV30, the J gene TRBJ1-1; D is ambiguous. V was pared by 0 bases and J by 4 bases, with 9 bases between. The CDR3 covers 13 residues. The germline V gene has CDR1 GTSNPN and CDR2 SVGIG (reference sequence). CDR3 in amino acids: CAWSVRYGTEAFF. The CDR3 nucleotides are TGTGCCTGGAGTGTACGGTACGGCACTGAAGCTTTCTTT.

CDR3 loop: CASSLGGQGWNEKLFF. Here the CDR3 DNA reads TGTGCCAGCAGCTTAGGGGGACAGGGGTGGAATGAAAAACTGTTTTTT. This chain uses TRBV7-2 with TRBJ1-4, with TRBD1 matching over 10 bases. V was pared by 1 base and J by 5 bases, with 4 bases of the junction left unmatched. The CDR3 spans 16 residues. Germline assignment: CDR1 SGHTA and CDR2 FQGNSA.

The V gene is TRBV5-1, the J gene TRBJ2-3; tentative D call: TRBD1 (7 bases). V was pared by 7 bases and J by 3 bases, with 12 bases between. Germline CDR1 SGHRS, CDR2 YFSETQ. The CDR3 sequence is 13 residues long. The chain's CDR3 is CASVSGGTDTQYF. CDR3 nucleotides: TGCGCCAGCGTTTCAGGGGGGACAGATACGCAGTATTTT. Based on the CDR3 plus reference TRBV5-1 and TRBJ2-3, the full variable domain is KAGVTQTPRYLIKTRGQQVTLSCSPISGHRSVSWYQQTPGQGLQFLFEYFSETQRNKGNFPGRFSGRQFSNSRSEMNVSTLELGDSALYLCASVSGGTDTQYFGPGTRLTVL.

The chain recombines TRBV4-1 with TRBJ2-1; 7 bases match TRBD2. Germline values: CDR1 MGHRA, CDR2 YSYEKL. The CDR3 runs 16 residues. After removal of 4 bases from V and 1 base from J, the junction contained 7 bases not matched to a gene. The CDR3 DNA sequence: TGCGCCAGCAGCCGTCAAACTAGCGCTTCCTACAATGAGCAGTTCTTC. It specifies CASSRQTSASYNEQFF.

The rearrangement uses TRBV7-8 and TRBJ2-1; 7 nucleotides match TRBD2. The CDR3 is 15 residues long. CDR1 and CDR2 from the germline V gene are SGHVS and FQNEAQ. V shed 5 bases, J shed 8 bases, and the junction held 12 bases outside the gene matches. The CDR3 DNA reads as TGTGCCAGCAGCCGGGGGGACCTCAGCAATCATGAGCAGTTCTTC. It translates to CASSRGDLSNHEQFF.

This clone has just one count. The chain links TRBV5-1 to TRBJ2-5, with D possibly called TRBD1 or TRBD2 (5 bases each). The CDR3 runs to 14 residues. Trimming took off 7 bases at V and 1 base at J, with 14 bases between the two ends. Germline V CDR1 and CDR2: SGHRS, YFSETQ. As DNA, the CDR3 is TGCGCCAGCGGAATTGGGACGGTCCAAGAGACCCAGTACTTC. Translated, it gives CASGIGTVQETQYF.

The chain couples TRBV10-3 to TRBJ2-2, with 13 bases identical to TRBD2. CDR1 ENHRY and CDR2 SYGVKD come from the germline V gene. Trimming removed 10 bases from V and 4 bases from J; junction bases left unmatched: 9. The CDR3 has 16 amino acids. CDR3 protein: CATARLAGGLTGELFF. CDR3 DNA: TGTGCCACCGCTAGACTAGCGGGAGGCCTCACCGGGGAGCTGTTTTTT.

V is TRBV7-9 and J is TRBJ2-3, with D perhaps matching TRBD1 or TRBD2 (5 bases each). Trimming left V 5 bases short and J 6 bases short, with 12 bases between. Germline-derived CDR1 and CDR2 are SEHNR and FQNEAQ (reference sequence). CDR3 length equals 13 residues. Here the CDR3 reads CASSRWGFDTQYF. CDR3 bases: TGTGCCAGCAGCCGTTGGGGGTTCGATACGCAGTATTTT.

This sequence joins TRBV6-6 and TRBJ2-1; D uncertain. This CDR3 has 12 amino acids. Per the germline V gene, CDR1 is MNHNY and CDR2 is SVGAGI (reference sequence). Deletions cut 3 bases from V and 10 bases from J, with 10 bases between. The CDR3 protein is CASSYLNIEQFF. The CDR3 coding sequence is TGTGCCAGCAGTTATCTGAATATCGAGCAGTTCTTC.

This chain connects TRBV5-1 to TRBJ2-5, with D possibly matching TRBD1 (5 bases). Trimming removed 2 bases at V and 4 bases at J, with 12 bases between. The germline V gene encodes CDR1 SGHRS and CDR2 YFSETQ. CDR3 length equals 14 residues. The CDR3 sequence: CASSFSKGLETQYF. For the CDR3, the DNA is TGCGCCAGCAGCTTCTCGAAGGGGTTAGAGACCCAGTACTTC.

The chain carries TRBV6-1 and TRBJ2-3; TRBD1 might be the D (6 bases). The V gene lost 3 bases and the J gene lost 5 bases, with 12 bases spanning the gap. This CDR3 contains 14 residues. CDR1 is MNHNS, CDR2 SASEGT, per germline. The CDR3 nucleotides read TGTGCCAGCAGTGAGCAGGGGTTGGGAGATACGCAGTATTTT. This encodes CASSEQGLGDTQYF.

The chain's CDR3 is CASRRENTEAFF. The CDR3 coding sequence is TGTGCCAGCCGAAGGGAAAACACTGAAGCTTTCTTT. The chain has TRBV6-1 and TRBJ1-1; D gene unclear. V was cut by 8 bases and J by 2 bases, with 9 bases left in between. Germline loops: CDR1 MNHNS, CDR2 SASEGT. CDR3 length equals 12 residues.

The J gene is TRBJ1-1, the V gene TRBV6-1; no definite D call. CDR1 is MNHNS, CDR2 SASEGT, per germline. V was shortened by 7 bases and J by 0 bases, with 9 bases between the two germline ends. The CDR3 is 13 amino acids. CDR3: CASTLLVNTEAFF. The CDR3 nucleotides read TGTGCCAGCACCCTATTAGTGAACACTGAAGCTTTCTTT.

The chain is built from TRBV5-8 and TRBJ2-7; 7 bases match TRBD2. This CDR3 is built from 17 residues. After removal of 2 bases from V and 2 bases from J, the junction contained 13 bases not matched to a gene. Germline values: CDR1 SGHTS, CDR2 YDEGEE. CDR3 DNA: TGTGCCAGCAGCTTAGAAAAGGCGGGAGTAGGTACCTACGAGCAGTACGTC. It codes for CASSLEKAGVGTYEQYV.

V is TRBV28 and J is TRBJ2-5, with D perhaps given as TRBD1 or TRBD2 (6 bases each). This CDR3 has 14 amino acids. Germline CDR1 and CDR2: MDHEN and SYDVKM. V was pared by 6 bases and J by 2 bases, with 13 bases between. The chain's CDR3 is CASSIGGKQETQYF. The CDR3 nucleotides read TGTGCCAGCAGCATAGGGGGGAAACAAGAGACCCAGTACTTC.

The chain employs TRBV2 and TRBJ2-7; D is undetermined. There are 12 residues in the CDR3. Deletions cut 7 bases from V and 2 bases from J, with 9 bases between. In germline, CDR1 is SNHLY, CDR2 FYNNEI. CDR3 sequence: CASMSRTYEQYF. As DNA, the CDR3 is TGTGCCAGCATGAGTAGAACCTACGAGCAGTACTTC.

V is TRBV5-1 and J is TRBJ1-2; 12 nucleotides agree with TRBD1. The CDR3 runs 17 residues. The germline V gene has CDR1 SGHRS and CDR2 YFSETQ. J was trimmed by 4 bases and V by 4 bases; bases with no gene match: 11. The CDR3 loop reads CASSTSGQGASGYGYTF. The CDR3 DNA reads TGCGCCAGCAGCACCTCGGGACAGGGGGCGTCTGGCTATGGCTACACCTTC.

The chain joins TRBV6-1 to TRBJ2-7; maybe TRBD1 (6 bases). Germline V CDR1 and CDR2: MNHNS, SASEGT. V lost 6 bases and J lost 4, with 16 bases in between. The CDR3 runs 14 residues. CDR3 in amino acids: CASSRGQWLYEQYF. In DNA, the CDR3 is TGTGCCAGCAGCCGAGGACAGTGGTTATACGAGCAGTACTTC.

The chain joins TRBV11-2 to TRBJ2-2; D gene ambiguous. CDR3 length: 14 residues. The V and J ends lost 0 bases and 0 bases respectively, with 2 bases between them. CDR1 and CDR2 from the germline V gene are SGHAT and FQNNGV. The CDR3 sequence is CASSLDSNTGELFF. In DNA, the CDR3 is TGTGCCAGCAGCTTAGACTCGAACACCGGGGAGCTGTTTTTT.